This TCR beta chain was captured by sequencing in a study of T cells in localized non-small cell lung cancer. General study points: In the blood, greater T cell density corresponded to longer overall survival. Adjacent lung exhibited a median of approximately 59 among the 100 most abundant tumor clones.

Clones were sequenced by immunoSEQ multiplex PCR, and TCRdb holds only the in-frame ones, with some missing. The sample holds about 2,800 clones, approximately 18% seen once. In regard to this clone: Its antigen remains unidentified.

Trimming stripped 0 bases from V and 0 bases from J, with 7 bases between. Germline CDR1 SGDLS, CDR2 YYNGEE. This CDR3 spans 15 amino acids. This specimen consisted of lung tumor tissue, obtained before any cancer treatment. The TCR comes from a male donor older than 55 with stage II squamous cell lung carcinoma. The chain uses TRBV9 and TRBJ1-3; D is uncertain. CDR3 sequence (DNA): TGTGCCAGCAGCGTAGACCATAGCTCTGGAAACACCATATATTTT. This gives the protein CASSVDHSSGNTIYF.